This T cell receptor beta chain was recorded in a study of cytomegalovirus exposure and HLA in healthy donors. General observations from the study: Specificity of a few CMV-associated chains for CMV antigens was verified in vitro. Cytomegalovirus-associated TCR beta chains were listed, numbering roughly 150. TCR beta sequences numbering some 17,000 were associated with HLA alleles at 0.05 false discovery rate in a later analysis. The analysis excluded some indistinguishable V segments, including TRBV6-2 and TRBV6-3.

The CDR3 covers 15 residues. Germline V lookup: CDR1 SGHDT, CDR2 YYEEEE. Comments on this clone: The antigen remains unidentified.

Researchers ran the PCR with 60 Vbeta and 13 Jbeta primers. Here immunoSEQ multiplex PCR was the method, and the copy in TCRdb shows in-frame clones only, minus some. Of 150,000 to 250,000 clones listed, around 76% were seen once; the top ten hold 1.9%. The clonotype comes from a man aged 25 to 40 in good health and CMV-seronegative. Material: PBMCs. The rearrangement joins TRBV5-6 to TRBJ2-5, with D possibly matching TRBD2 (6 bases). The J call may be wrong; the DNA end is better matched by TRBJ2-7. This chain's CDR3 is CASSLPGLQTYEQYF. The CDR3 region has the DNA TGTGCCAGCAGCTTACCGGGACTCCAGACCTACGAGCAGTACTTC.